This TCR beta chain is from a study of T cells after yellow fever vaccination. Concerning this clonotype: Because the CDR3 is missing its conserved closing phenylalanine or tryptophan, this is likely a read error.

V was pared by 3 bases and J by 6 bases, with 8 bases of the junction left unmatched. The CDR3 is made up of 15 amino acids. In germline, CDR1 is LGHDT, CDR2 YNNKEL (reference sequence). MiXCR, run by TCRdb on the 5' RACE reads, gives a single entry per CDR3 protein. The sample has some 550,000 distinct CDR3 sequences, about 19% seen once. This material consisted of PBMCs, taken 15 days after the yellow fever booster vaccination. This clonotype originated in a man younger than 40 who received the YFV17D yellow fever vaccine. The chain carries TRBV3-1 and TRBJ2-3; 8 positions agree with TRBD2. The CDR3 here is CASSQFGTRGDTQYI. In nucleotides, the CDR3 is TGTGCCAGCAGCCAGTTCGGGACTAGAGGGGATACGCAGTATATT.